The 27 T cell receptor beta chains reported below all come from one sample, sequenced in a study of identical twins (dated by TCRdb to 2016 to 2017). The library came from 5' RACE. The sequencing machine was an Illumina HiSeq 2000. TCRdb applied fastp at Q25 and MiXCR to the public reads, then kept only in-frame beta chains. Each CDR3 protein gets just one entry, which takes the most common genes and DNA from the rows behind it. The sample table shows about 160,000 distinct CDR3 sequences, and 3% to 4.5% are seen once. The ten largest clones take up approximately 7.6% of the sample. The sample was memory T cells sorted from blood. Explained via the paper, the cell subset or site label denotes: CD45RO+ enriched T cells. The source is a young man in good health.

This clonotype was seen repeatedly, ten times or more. The CDR3 protein is CSARVSFGQSTDTQYF. The CDR3 DNA follows: TGCAGTGCTAGAGTATCATTCGGGCAAAGCACAGATACGCAGTATTTT. The genes are TRBV20-1 and TRBJ2-3; D gene unclear. The CDR3 contains 16 residues. Trimming pared 1 base from V and 0 bases from J, leaving 14 bases between. Germline-derived CDR1 and CDR2 are DFQATT and SNEGSKA (reference sequence).

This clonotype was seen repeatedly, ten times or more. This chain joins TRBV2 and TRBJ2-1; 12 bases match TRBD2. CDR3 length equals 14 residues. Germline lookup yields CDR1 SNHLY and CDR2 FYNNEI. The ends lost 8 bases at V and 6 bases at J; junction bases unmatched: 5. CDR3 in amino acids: CASEGLAGGNEQFF. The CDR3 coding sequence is TGTGCCAGCGAGGGACTAGCGGGCGGCAATGAGCAGTTCTTC.

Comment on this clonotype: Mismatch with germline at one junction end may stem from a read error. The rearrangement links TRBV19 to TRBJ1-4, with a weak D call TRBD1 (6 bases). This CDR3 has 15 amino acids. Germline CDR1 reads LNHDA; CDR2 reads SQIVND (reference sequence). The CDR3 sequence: CASRGRRTVNENLFF. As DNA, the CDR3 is TGTGCCAGTAGGGGACGAAGGACAGTTAATGAAAACCTGTTTTTT.

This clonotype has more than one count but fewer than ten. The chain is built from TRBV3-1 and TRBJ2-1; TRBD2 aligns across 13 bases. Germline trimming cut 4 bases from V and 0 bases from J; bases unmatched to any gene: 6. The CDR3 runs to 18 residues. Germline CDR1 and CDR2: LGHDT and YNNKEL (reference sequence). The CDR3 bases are TGTGCCAGCAGCCGTAGGACTAGCGGGAGAAGCTCCTACAATGAGCAGTTCTTC. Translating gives CASSRRTSGRSSYNEQFF.

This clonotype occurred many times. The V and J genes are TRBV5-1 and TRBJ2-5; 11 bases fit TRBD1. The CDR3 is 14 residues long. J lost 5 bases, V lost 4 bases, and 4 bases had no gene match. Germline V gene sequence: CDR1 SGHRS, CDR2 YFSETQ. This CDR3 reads CASSLGTGGETQYF. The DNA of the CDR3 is TGCGCCAGCAGCCTCGGGACAGGGGGGGAGACCCAGTACTTC.

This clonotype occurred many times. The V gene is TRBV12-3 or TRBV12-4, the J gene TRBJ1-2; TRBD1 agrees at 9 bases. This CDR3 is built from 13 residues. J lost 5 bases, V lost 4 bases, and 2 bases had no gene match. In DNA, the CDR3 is TGTGCCAGCAGTTCGGACAGGGGTTATGGCTACACCTTC. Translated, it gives CASSSDRGYGYTF.

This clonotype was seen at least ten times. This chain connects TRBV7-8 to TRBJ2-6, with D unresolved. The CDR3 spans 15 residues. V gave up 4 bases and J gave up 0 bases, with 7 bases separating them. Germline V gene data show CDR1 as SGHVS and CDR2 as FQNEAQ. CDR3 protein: CASSSDPSGANVLTF. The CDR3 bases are TGTGCCAGCAGCTCAGACCCCTCTGGGGCCAACGTCCTGACTTTC.

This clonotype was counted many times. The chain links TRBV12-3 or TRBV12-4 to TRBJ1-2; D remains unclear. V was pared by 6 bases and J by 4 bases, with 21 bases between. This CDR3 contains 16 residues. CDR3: CASRSRLGLGSYGYTF. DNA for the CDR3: TGTGCCAGCAGGTCGAGACTCGGGTTGGGGTCCTATGGCTACACCTTC.

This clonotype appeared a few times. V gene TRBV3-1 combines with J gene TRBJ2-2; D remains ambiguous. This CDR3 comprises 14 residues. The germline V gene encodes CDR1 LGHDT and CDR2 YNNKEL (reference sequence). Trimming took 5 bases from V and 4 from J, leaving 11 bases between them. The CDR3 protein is CASSASRVTGELFF. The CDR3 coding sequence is TGTGCCAGCAGCGCAAGTAGGGTCACCGGGGAGCTGTTTTTT.

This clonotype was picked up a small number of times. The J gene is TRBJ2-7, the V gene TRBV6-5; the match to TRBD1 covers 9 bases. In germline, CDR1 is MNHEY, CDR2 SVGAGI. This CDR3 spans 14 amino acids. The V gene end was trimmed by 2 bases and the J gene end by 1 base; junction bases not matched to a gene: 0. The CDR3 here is CASSYGQGSYEQYF. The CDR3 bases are TGTGCCAGCAGTTACGGACAGGGGTCCTACGAGCAGTACTTC.

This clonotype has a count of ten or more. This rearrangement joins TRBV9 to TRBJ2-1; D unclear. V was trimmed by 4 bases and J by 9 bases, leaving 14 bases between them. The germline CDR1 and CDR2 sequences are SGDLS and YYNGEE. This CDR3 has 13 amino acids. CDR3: CASSPPRYAEQFF. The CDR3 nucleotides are TGTGCCAGCAGCCCTCCCCGATACGCTGAGCAGTTCTTC.

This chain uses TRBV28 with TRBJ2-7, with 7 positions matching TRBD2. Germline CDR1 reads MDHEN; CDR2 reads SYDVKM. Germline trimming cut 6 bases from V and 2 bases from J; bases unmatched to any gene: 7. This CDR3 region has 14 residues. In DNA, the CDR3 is TGTGCCAGCAGCCTGGGTGGGGGGGCCTACGAGCAGTACTTC. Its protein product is CASSLGGGAYEQYF. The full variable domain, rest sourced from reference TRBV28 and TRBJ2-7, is DVKVTQSSRYLVKRTGEKVFLECVQDMDHENMFWYRQDPGLGLRLIYFSYDVKMKEKGDIPEGYSVSREKKERFSLILESASTNQTSMYLCASSLGGGAYEQYFGPGTRLTVT.

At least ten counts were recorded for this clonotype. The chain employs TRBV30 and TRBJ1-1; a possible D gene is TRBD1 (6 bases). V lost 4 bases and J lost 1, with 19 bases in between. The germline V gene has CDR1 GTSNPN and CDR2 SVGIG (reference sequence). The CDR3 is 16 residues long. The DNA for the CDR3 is TGTGCCTGGAATAGGGATGCAGGGGAGACGAACACTGAAGCTTTCTTT. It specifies CAWNRDAGETNTEAFF.

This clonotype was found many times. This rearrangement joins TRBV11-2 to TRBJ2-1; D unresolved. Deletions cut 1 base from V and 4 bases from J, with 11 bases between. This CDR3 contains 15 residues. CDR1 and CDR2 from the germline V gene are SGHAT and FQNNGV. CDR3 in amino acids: CASSLVRGRYNEQFF. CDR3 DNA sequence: TGTGCCAGCAGCTTAGTGCGAGGCCGTTACAATGAGCAGTTCTTC.

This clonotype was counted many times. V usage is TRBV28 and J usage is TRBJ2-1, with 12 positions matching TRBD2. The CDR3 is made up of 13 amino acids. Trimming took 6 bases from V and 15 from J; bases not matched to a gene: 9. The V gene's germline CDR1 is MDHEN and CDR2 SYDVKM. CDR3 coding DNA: TGTGCCAGCAGACCTCCGGCTAGCGGGAGGGTGTTCTTC. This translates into CASRPPASGRVFF.

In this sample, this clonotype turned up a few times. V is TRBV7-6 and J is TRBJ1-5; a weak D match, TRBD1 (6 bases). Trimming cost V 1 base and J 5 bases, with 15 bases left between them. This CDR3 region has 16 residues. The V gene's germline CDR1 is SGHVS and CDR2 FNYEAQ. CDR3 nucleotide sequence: TGTGCCAGCAGCTTAGGTAGAACACAGGGAGATCAGCCCCAGCATTTT. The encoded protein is CASSLGRTQGDQPQHF.

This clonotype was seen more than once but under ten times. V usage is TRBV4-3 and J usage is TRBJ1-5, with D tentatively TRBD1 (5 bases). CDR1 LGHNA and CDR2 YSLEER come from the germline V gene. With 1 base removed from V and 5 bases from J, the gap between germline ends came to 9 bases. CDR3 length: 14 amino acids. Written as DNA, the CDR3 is TGCGCCAGCAGCCAAGGACAGAGCGATCAGCCCCAGCATTTT. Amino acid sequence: CASSQGQSDQPQHF.

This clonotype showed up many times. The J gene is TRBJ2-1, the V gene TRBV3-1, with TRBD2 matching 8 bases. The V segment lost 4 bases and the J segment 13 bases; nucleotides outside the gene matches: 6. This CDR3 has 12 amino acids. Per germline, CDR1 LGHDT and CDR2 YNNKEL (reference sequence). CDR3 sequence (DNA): TGTGCCAGCAGCCTTCCGGGGGGGCCCCAGTTCTTC. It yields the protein CASSLPGGPQFF.

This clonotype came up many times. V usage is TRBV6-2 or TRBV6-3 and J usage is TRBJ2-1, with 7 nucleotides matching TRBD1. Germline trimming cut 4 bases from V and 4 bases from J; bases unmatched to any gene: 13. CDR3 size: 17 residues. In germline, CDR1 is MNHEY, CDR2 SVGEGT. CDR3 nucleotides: TGTGCCAGCAGTTCAAGAACCCGGGACAGTCTTTACAATGAGCAGTTCTTC. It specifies CASSSRTRDSLYNEQFF.

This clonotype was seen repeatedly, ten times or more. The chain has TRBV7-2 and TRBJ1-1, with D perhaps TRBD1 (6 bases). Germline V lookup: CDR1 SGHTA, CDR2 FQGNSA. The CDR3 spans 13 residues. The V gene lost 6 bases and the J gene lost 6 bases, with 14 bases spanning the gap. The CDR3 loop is CASRPGAGPEAFF. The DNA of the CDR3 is TGTGCCAGCAGACCAGGGGCGGGCCCTGAAGCTTTCTTT.

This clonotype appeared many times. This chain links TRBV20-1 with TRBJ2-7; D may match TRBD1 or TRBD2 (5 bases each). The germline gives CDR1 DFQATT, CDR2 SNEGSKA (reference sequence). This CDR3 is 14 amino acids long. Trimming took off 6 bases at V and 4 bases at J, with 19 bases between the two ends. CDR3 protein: CSATVQGELYEQYF. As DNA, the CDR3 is TGCAGTGCCACGGTCCAGGGAGAATTATACGAGCAGTACTTC.

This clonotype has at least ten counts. The CDR3 sequence is CSARDLGGLAGVSEQYF. The CDR3, as DNA: TGCAGTGCTAGAGATTTAGGGGGACTAGCGGGAGTCTCGGAGCAGTACTTC. V is TRBV20-1 and J is TRBJ2-7; 14 bases match TRBD2. V was pared by 0 bases and J by 7 bases, with 11 bases of the junction left unmatched. CDR1 DFQATT and CDR2 SNEGSKA come from the germline V gene (reference sequence). The CDR3 has 17 residues.

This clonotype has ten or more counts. The CDR3, as DNA: TGTGCCAGCAGTAGACTGTCTACCTACAATGAGCAGTTCTTC. Protein product: CASSRLSTYNEQFF. The chain links TRBV12-3 or TRBV12-4 to TRBJ2-1, with D uncertain. This CDR3 spans 14 amino acids. V lost 5 bases and J lost 2, with 10 bases in between.

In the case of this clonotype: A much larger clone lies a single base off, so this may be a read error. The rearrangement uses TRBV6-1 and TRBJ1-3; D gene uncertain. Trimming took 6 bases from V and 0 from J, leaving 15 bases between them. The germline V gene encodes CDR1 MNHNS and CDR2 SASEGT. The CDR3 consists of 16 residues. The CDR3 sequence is CASRGGVEGSGNTIYF. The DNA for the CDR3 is TGTGCCAGCAGGGGCGGGGTGGAAGGCTCTGGAAACACCATATATTTT.

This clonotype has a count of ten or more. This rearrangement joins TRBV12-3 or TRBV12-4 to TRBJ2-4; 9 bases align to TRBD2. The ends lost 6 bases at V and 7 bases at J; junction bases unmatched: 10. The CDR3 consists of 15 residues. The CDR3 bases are TGTGCCAGCAGACCTGCTGCGGGAGGGCCTAACATTCAGTACTTC. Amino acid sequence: CASRPAAGGPNIQYF.

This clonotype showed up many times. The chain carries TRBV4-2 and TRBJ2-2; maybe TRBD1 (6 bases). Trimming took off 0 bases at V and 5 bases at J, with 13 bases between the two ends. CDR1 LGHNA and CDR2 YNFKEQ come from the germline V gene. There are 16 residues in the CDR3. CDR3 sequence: CASSQEVRGTTGELFF. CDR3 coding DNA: TGTGCCAGCAGCCAAGAAGTCAGGGGTACTACCGGGGAGCTGTTTTTT.

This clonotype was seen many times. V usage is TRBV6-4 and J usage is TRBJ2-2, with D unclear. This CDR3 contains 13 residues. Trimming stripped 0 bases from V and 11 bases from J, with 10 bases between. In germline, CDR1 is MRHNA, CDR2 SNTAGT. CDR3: CASSDSSQRELFF. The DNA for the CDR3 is TGTGCCAGCAGTGACTCGAGCCAAAGAGAGCTGTTTTTT.